This T cell receptor (beta chain) was recorded in a study of cytomegalovirus exposure and HLA in healthy donors. Study summary: In an earlier analysis, around 100 million unique TCR beta sequences were found from about 190 million T cells. Notes on the study in general: Researchers reported from a later analysis that most CMV-associated TCR beta chains appeared HLA-restricted.

PCR was performed using 60 Vbeta and 13 Jbeta primers. Sequencing was performed with immunoSEQ multiplex PCR; in TCRdb, only in-frame clones are kept and a portion is missing. This sample yields about 180,000 clones, of which around 84% are seen a single time; 1% to 1.5% belongs to the top ten. About this clone: Antigen specificity is unknown.

The length of the CDR3 is 16 residues. V lost 6 bases, J lost 5 bases, and 11 bases stayed unmatched. Per germline, CDR1 MNHEY and CDR2 SMNVEV (reference sequence). Sequencing was performed on PBMCs. The receptor comes from a girl aged 2-10 years in good health and CMV-seropositive. The chain recombines TRBV27 with TRBJ2-3; 10 bases map to TRBD1. The CDR3 loop reads CASSRPGTGAIDTQYF. The CDR3, as DNA: TGTGCCAGCAGCCGACCAGGGACAGGGGCAATAGATACGCAGTATTTT.